This T cell receptor beta chain appears in the sequencing data of a study of blood T cell repertoires in COVID-19. The V gene end was trimmed by 3 bases and the J gene end by 8 bases; junction bases not matched to a gene: 2. Germline CDR1 and CDR2: SGHRS and YFSETQ. The CDR3 is made up of 12 amino acids. Sequencing was performed with immunoSEQ multiplex PCR; in TCRdb, only in-frame clones are kept and a portion is missing. The repertoire holds roughly 100,000 clones, with around 90% as singletons. The TCR sequence derives from a man in his forties or fifties with active COVID-19. The J gene is TRBJ1-1, the V gene TRBV5-1; 9 bases line up with TRBD1. The sequencing input was peripheral blood. The CDR3, as DNA: TGCGCCAGCAGCTGGGACAGGGACGAAGCTTTCTTT. Protein sequence: CASSWDRDEAFF.